This T cell receptor (beta chain) originates from a study of beta chain features in type 1 diabetes. Regarding this clone: As yet, its antigen is unknown.

Overall study results and limits: A pattern of fewer insertions and more deletions at VDJ junctions was seen in type 1 diabetes patients. PCR might pick shorter templates more often, in the same way for patients and controls.

This CDR3 is 13 amino acids long. Looked up from germline, CDR1 is MNHEY and CDR2 is SVGAGI. Trimming took 5 bases from V and 5 from J, leaving 12 bases between them. The sequenced template was cDNA made from the entire isolated RNA. Repertoires were generated with immunoSEQ multiplex PCR, while TCRdb's copy carries only in-frame clones and drops some. The sample shows hundreds of thousands of clones, 30% of them seen only once. A CD45RO/CCR7/CD25/CD127/CD95/CD27 panel sorted naive, central memory, regulatory and stem cell-like memory CD4+ cells. The sequence was collected from a man between 18 and 29 years old in good health. Sequences were obtained from naive CD4+ T cells from blood. The V and J genes are TRBV6-5 and TRBJ2-5; tentatively, D is TRBD1 (6 bases). The CDR3: CASSGQLAETQYF. The CDR3 DNA reads as TGTGCCAGCAGTGGACAGTTGGCGGAGACCCAGTACTTC.